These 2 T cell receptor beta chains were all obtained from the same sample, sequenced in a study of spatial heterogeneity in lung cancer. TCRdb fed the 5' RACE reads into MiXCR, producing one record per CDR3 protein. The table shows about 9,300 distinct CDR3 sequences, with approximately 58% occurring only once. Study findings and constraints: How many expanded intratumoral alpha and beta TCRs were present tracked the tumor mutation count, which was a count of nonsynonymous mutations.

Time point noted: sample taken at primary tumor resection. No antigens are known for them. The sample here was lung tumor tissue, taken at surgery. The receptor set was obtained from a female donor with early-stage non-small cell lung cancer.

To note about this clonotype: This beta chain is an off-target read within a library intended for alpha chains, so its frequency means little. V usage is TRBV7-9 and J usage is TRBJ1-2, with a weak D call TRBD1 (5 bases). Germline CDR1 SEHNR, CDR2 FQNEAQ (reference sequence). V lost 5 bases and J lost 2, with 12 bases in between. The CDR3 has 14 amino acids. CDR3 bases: TGTGCCAGCAGCCCCGCGGGGGTAAACTATGGCTACACCTTC. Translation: CASSPAGVNYGYTF.

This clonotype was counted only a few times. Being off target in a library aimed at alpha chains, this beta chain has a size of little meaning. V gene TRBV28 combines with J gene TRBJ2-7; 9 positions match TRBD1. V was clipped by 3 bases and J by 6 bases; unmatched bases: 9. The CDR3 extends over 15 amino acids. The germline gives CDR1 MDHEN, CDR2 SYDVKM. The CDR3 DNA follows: TGTGCCAGCAGTTTGCCTATACAGGGGGCTAGCGAGCAGTACTTC. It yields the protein CASSLPIQGASEQYF.